The rows below give T cell receptor beta chains drawn from one sample of a study of post-analysis software for immune sequencing data. TCRdb re-called the PCR reads with MiXCR, one entry per CDR3 protein. Here the sample spans hundreds of thousands of distinct CDR3 sequences, 55% to 60% being singletons. Input material: blood. The receptors derive from a girl aged 2-10 years with multiple sclerosis. Both conserved end residues are part of each CDR3. The D gene is left open where the match is weak. Clone size is stated in some rows and not others, as once, few, many or a class when expanded.

V	size	D	J	CDR3	DNA
TRBV5-1	NA	NA	TRBJ2-1	CASSLVGQEQFF	TGCGCCAGCAGCTTGGTTGGTCAGGAGCAGTTCTTC
TRBV10-2	NA	NA	TRBJ2-5	CASSSRGAYQETQYF	TGCGCCAGCAGTTCCCGCGGAGCATACCAAGAGACCCAGTACTTC
TRBV6-5	NA	NA	TRBJ1-6	CASSQGQDPNSPLHF	TGTGCCAGCAGTCAGGGGCAGGACCCGAATTCACCCCTCCACTTT
TRBV12-3/TRBV12-4	NA	NA	TRBJ1-6	CASKVDRRDSPLHF	TGTGCCAGCAAAGTAGACCGGCGGGATTCACCCCTCCACTTT
TRBV29-1	few	TRBD1	TRBJ1-2	CSVDQQGSGYGYTF	TGCAGCGTTGATCAACAGGGGAGTGGGTATGGCTACACCTTC
TRBV3-1	NA	NA	TRBJ2-1	CASSRLRGSYNEQFF	TGTGCCAGCAGCCGCCTGAGAGGGTCCTACAATGAGCAGTTCTTC
TRBV18	few	NA	TRBJ2-1	CASSPLQRNTYNEQFF	TGTGCCAGCTCACCACTTCAGAGAAATACTTACAATGAGCAGTTCTTC
TRBV20-1	NA	TRBD1	TRBJ2-6	CSATRDRGNSGANVLTF	TGCAGTGCTACTCGGGACAGGGGGAACTCTGGGGCCAACGTCCTGACTTTC
TRBV2	NA	NA	TRBJ2-1	CASSRGHPEVNEQFF	TGTGCCAGCAGTCGGGGGCACCCCGAGGTCAATGAGCAGTTCTTC
TRBV3-1	few	NA	TRBJ2-3	CASSQEGGTDTQYF	TGCGCCAGCAGCCAAGAAGGTGGAACAGATACGCAGTATTTT
TRBV11-3	NA	NA	TRBJ2-2	CASSLERSGELFF	TGTGCCAGCAGCTTAGAACGGAGCGGGGAGCTGTTTTTT
TRBV29-1	NA	NA	TRBJ1-1	CSAARGLNTEAFF	TGCAGCGCGGCCCGGGGGTTGAACACTGAAGCTTTCTTT
TRBV20-1	few	TRBD2	TRBJ2-1	CSAREGTSGSIPNEQFF	TGCAGTGCTAGAGAAGGGACTAGCGGGAGCATCCCCAATGAGCAGTTCTTC
TRBV7-9	NA	NA	TRBJ2-3	CASSLEGRNTDTQYF	TGTGCCAGCAGCTTAGAAGGTCGGAACACAGATACGCAGTATTTT
TRBV29-1	few	NA	TRBJ2-3	CSVDNVAGVGGTQYF	TGCAGCGTTGACAACGTAGCCGGGGTTGGTGGGACGCAGTATTTT
TRBV29-1	NA	NA	TRBJ1-1	CSGGRDTEAFF	TGCAGCGGGGGACGGGACACTGAAGCTTTCTTT
TRBV11-3	few	TRBD2	TRBJ2-5	CASSLSAGGHQETQYF	TGTGCCAGCAGCCTTTCAGCGGGGGGTCACCAAGAGACCCAGTACTTC
TRBV29-1	few	TRBD2	TRBJ2-7	CSVRLAGVKGEQYF	TGCAGCGTTCGACTAGCGGGAGTAAAAGGGGAGCAGTACTTC
TRBV13	NA	NA	TRBJ2-3	CASSSLRTDTQYF	TGTGCCAGCAGCTCTCTTCGCACAGATACGCAGTATTTT
TRBV10-2	few	TRBD2	TRBJ2-1	CASSESDRTSGSDNEQFF	TGCGCCAGCAGTGAGTCGGATCGTACTAGCGGGAGCGACAATGAGCAGTTCTTC
TRBV5-1	NA	NA	TRBJ2-7	CASSLQGTSYEQYF	TGCGCCAGCAGCTTGCAGGGGACCTCCTACGAGCAGTACTTC
TRBV27	NA	NA	TRBJ2-3	CASSLKRMSTDTQYF	TGTGCCAGCAGTCTCAAGCGAATGAGCACAGATACGCAGTATTTT
TRBV29-1	few	TRBD2	TRBJ2-5	CSVEIQAGVVQTQYF	TGCAGCGTTGAGATTCAAGCGGGAGTGGTCCAGACCCAGTACTTC
TRBV20-1	few	NA	TRBJ2-5	CSARDRGSTETQYF	TGCAGTGCTAGAGATCGAGGGTCGACCGAGACCCAGTACTTC
TRBV6-5	NA	TRBD1	TRBJ1-4	CASTTGTGVVDEKLFF	TGTGCCAGCACCACCGGGACAGGGGTCGTGGACGAAAAACTGTTTTTT
TRBV20-1	NA	NA	TRBJ1-5	CSAREGQRPQHF	TGCAGTGCTAGGGAAGGACAACGGCCCCAGCATTTT
TRBV2	NA	NA	TRBJ2-1	CASSKGNNEQFF	TGTGCCAGCTCGAAGGGTAACAATGAGCAGTTCTTC
TRBV5-6	NA	NA	TRBJ2-1	CASSTTRDSPWDNEQFF	TGTGCCAGCAGCACGACTCGGGACTCCCCCTGGGACAATGAGCAGTTCTTC
TRBV12-3/TRBV12-4	NA	NA	TRBJ1-2	CASSLAQVRTSNYGYTF	TGTGCCAGCAGTTTAGCGCAGGTGCGGACTTCTAACTATGGCTACACCTTC
TRBV6-5	once	TRBD1	TRBJ1-2	CASSALDRGHYSYTF	TGTGCCAGCAGCGCCCTTGACAGGGGGCACTATAGCTACACCTTC
TRBV20-1	NA	NA	TRBJ2-1	CSASVRDQGTYNEQFF	TGCAGTGCTAGCGTTCGGGATCAAGGGACCTACAATGAGCAGTTCTTC
TRBV20-1	NA	TRBD2	TRBJ2-5	CSASVPGLAVQETQYF	TGCAGTGCTAGTGTCCCGGGACTAGCGGTGCAAGAGACCCAGTACTTC
TRBV10-3	few	NA	TRBJ2-1	CAISAPDSAPTKEQFF	TGTGCCATCAGTGCCCCGGACTCGGCCCCGACTAAGGAGCAGTTCTTC
TRBV6-4	few	TRBD2	TRBJ2-3	CASSSPVLRGGADTQYF	TGTGCCAGCAGTTCACCCGTTCTGCGGGGGGGAGCAGATACGCAGTATTTT
TRBV29-1	NA	NA	TRBJ1-2	CSVEDLLRSGRSTYYGYTF	TGCAGCGTTGAAGATCTTCTCCGGAGCGGGCGATCTACCTACTATGGCTACACCTTC
TRBV5-1	NA	NA	TRBJ2-7	CASSLTATTVGEQYF	TGCGCCAGCAGCTTGACAGCTACTACGGTTGGCGAGCAGTACTTC
TRBV7-2	NA	NA	TRBJ2-7	CASSSRTASYEQYF	TGTGCCAGCAGCTCTCGGACGGCTAGCTACGAGCAGTACTTC
TRBV5-1	NA	TRBD2	TRBJ2-3	CASSLRGVTTDTQYF	TGCGCCAGCAGCCTCCGGGGGGTCACCACAGATACGCAGTATTTT
TRBV29-1	NA	NA	TRBJ1-2	CSVEYRVDGYTF	TGCAGCGTTGAGTACAGGGTCGATGGCTACACCTTC
TRBV2	NA	NA	TRBJ2-7	CASSERRKGYEQYF	TGTGCCAGCAGTGAACGTAGAAAGGGGTACGAGCAGTACTTC
TRBV29-1	few	NA	TRBJ1-6	CSVGEGGAGSPLHF	TGCAGCGTCGGAGAGGGTGGCGCGGGGTCACCCCTCCACTTT